This paragraph reports one TCR beta chain. This clonotype was detected many times. Its antigen remains undetermined. Base qualities are missing; no much larger clone stands one base away. These data originate in a study of T-cell reconstitution after alpha-beta-depleted transplantation in children (dated by TCRdb to about 2016). Some background on the complete study: Using TCR repertoire profiling, the study quantitatively followed how T-cell immune reconstitution unfolded in children after TCRalphabeta/CD19-depleted allogeneic hematopoietic cell transplantation.

Clipping removes 0 bases from V and 6 bases from J, with 9 as the unmatched junction base count. CDR1 and CDR2 were assigned from the germline V gene as SGDLS and YYNGEE. CDR3 length: 15 amino acids, cysteine to phenylalanine. Only CDR3 DNA is held: 45 bases, read in frame from base 1. The library relied on PCR. Data came from an Illumina HiSeq 2500. Molecular barcoding was employed in the preparation of TCR libraries, with unique molecular identifiers being used to normalize TCRbeta repertoire quantification. Using fastp trimming at Q25 and MiXCR clonotype assembly, TCRdb reanalyzed the public sequencing data and kept in-frame beta chains. Rows with a matching CDR3 protein are joined into one entry that keeps the most common DNA and genes. The sample profile shows a few hundred thousand distinct CDR3 sequences; about a tenth of them were found once. The top ten clonotypes cover 2% to 2.5% of the sample.

The receptor was isolated from a human donor who donated a stem cell graft to a child with acute lymphoblastic leukemia. Source: PBMCs from the stem cell graft donor, taken from the stem cell graft. The sequence joins TRBV9 to TRBJ2-7; 7 nucleotides in the junction match TRBD1. The CDR3 sequence is CASSVEAGGTGEQYF. The DNA sequence follows: TGTGCCAGCAGCGTAGAGGCAGGGGGAACGGGCGAGCAGTACTTC.